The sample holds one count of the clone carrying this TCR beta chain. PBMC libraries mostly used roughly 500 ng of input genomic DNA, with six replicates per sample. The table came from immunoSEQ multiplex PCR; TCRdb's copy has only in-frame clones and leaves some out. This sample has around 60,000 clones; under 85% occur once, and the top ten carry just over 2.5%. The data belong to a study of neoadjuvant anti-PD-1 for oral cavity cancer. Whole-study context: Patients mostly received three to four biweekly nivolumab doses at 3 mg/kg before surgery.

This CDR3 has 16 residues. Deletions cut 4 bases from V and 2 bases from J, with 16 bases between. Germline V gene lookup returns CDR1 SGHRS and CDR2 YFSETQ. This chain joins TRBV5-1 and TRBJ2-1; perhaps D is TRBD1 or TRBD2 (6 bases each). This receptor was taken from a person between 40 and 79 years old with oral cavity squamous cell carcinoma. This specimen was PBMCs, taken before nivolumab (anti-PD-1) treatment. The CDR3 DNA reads TGCGCCAGCAGCCGGGGGCCTGCTAGCACCTACAATGAGCAGTTCTTC. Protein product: CASSRGPASTYNEQFF.